This T cell receptor (beta chain) was found in a study of T-cell memory formation after mild COVID-19. This clonotype has only a few counts. With 5 bases clipped from V and 7 bases from J, the junction kept 12 bases outside the gene matches. The CDR3 contains 16 residues. CDR1 SGHAT and CDR2 FQNNGV come from the germline V gene. One entry per CDR3 protein results from TCRdb running MiXCR on the 5' RACE reads. The data show some 320,000 distinct CDR3 sequences, roughly 13% seen once. The specimen sequenced was PBMCs or a T cell subset sorted from them (not recorded which). The source of this sequence is a young man who had mild COVID-19 (a few samples of this study predate the infection). Cell type and time point are not known. The chain is built from TRBV11-2 and TRBJ2-3; 10 nucleotides align to TRBD1. CDR3 in DNA: TGTGCCAGCAGCCCGGGACAGGGGACGGATTACAATACGCAGTATTTT. The encoded protein is CASSPGQGTDYNTQYF.